This is a list of T cell receptor beta chains from one sample in a study of blood T cell repertoires in COVID-19. Here immunoSEQ multiplex PCR was the method, and the copy in TCRdb shows in-frame clones only, minus some. The sample has around 60,000 clones, more than 70% seen once. The specimen sequenced was peripheral blood. These receptors all come from a man in his 60s with COVID-19, enrolled during active disease. Both conserved end residues are part of each CDR3. A D gene is named only where the DNA matches it firmly. The size of a clone is reported for some rows only, either as once, few or many, or as a class for expanded clones.

size	D	J	V	CDR3	DNA
once	TRBD2	TRBJ2-1	TRBV19	CASMEWEGVDEQFF	TGTGCCAGTATGGAGTGGGAGGGAGTCGATGAGCAGTTCTTC
.	.	TRBJ2-1	TRBV19	CASSQPRGAEQFF	TGTGCCAGTAGTCAACCGCGGGGCGCGGAGCAGTTCTTC
.	TRBD2	TRBJ2-7	TRBV28	CASSLAGVHEQYF	TGTGCCAGCAGTTTAGCGGGGGTCCACGAGCAGTACTTC
.	.	TRBJ2-7	TRBV28	CASSYSLGTSYEQYF	TGTGCCAGCAGCTACTCGTTAGGGACATCCTACGAGCAGTACTTC
once	.	TRBJ1-3	TRBV5-6	CASSFAGARGNTIYF	TGTGCCAGCAGCTTTGCGGGGGCCAGAGGAAACACCATATATTTT
.	.	TRBJ1-2	TRBV9	CASSADRNYGYTF	TGTGCCAGCAGCGCCGACAGGAACTATGGCTACACCTTC
once	.	TRBJ2-2	TRBV4-2	CASSLGNSGNTGELFF	TGTGCCAGCAGCCTTGGGAATAGCGGGAACACCGGGGAGCTGTTTTTT
.	.	TRBJ1-2	TRBV28	CASSFWEGYTF	TGTGCCAGCAGTTTCTGGGAGGGCTACACCTTC
.	TRBD1	TRBJ1-1	TRBV7-9	CASSFGDRGREAFF	TGTGCCAGCAGCTTCGGGGACAGGGGTCGGGAAGCTTTCTTT
.	.	TRBJ2-1	TRBV7-2	CASSLVTQGYNEQFF	TGTGCCAGCAGCTTAGTTACACAGGGTTACAATGAGCAGTTCTTC
few	.	TRBJ2-1	TRBV28	CASSSMEVSYNEQFF	TGTGCCAGCAGTTCCATGGAGGTCTCCTACAATGAGCAGTTCTTC
.	.	TRBJ1-4	TRBV10-1	CASSTSGFREKLFF	TGCGCCAGCAGTACGTCAGGTTTTCGCGAAAAACTGTTTTTT
.	.	TRBJ1-2	TRBV21-1	CASSKGWGQGARDYGYTF	.
.	TRBD1	TRBJ2-1	TRBV10-1	CASSPGQGLNEQFF	TGCGCCAGCAGCCCCGGACAGGGCCTCAATGAGCAGTTCTTC
.	TRBD1	TRBJ1-6	TRBV6-5	CASSRDRDEAPLHF	TGTGCCAGCAGTAGGGACAGGGACGAAGCACCCCTCCACTTT
.	TRBD1	TRBJ1-2	TRBV28	CASSLPGQGSINYGYTF	TGTGCCAGCAGCTTACCGGGACAGGGATCCATCAACTATGGCTACACCTTC
.	TRBD2	TRBJ2-1	TRBV10-3	CAITSGTSGGNEQFF	TGTGCCATCACATCCGGGACTAGCGGGGGCAATGAGCAGTTCTTC
.	TRBD2	TRBJ2-2	TRBV4-1	CASSLTSGGANGELFF	TGCGCCAGCAGCTTGACTAGCGGGGGGGCCAACGGGGAGCTGTTTTTT
.	.	TRBJ1-3	TRBV5-5	CASSYLAGLPSGNTIYF	TGTGCCAGCAGCTACTTAGCGGGGTTGCCCTCTGGAAACACCATATATTTT
.	TRBD1	TRBJ1-1	TRBV2	CASSPQGGTEAFF	TGTGCCAGCAGTCCACAGGGGGGAACTGAAGCTTTCTTT
.	.	TRBJ1-5	TRBV19	CASSIDVGGYQPQHF	TGTGCCAGTAGTATAGATGTGGGGGGATATCAGCCCCAGCATTTT
.	TRBD1	TRBJ2-2	TRBV6-5	CASTPGTGNTGELFF	TGTGCCAGCACCCCCGGGACAGGGAACACCGGGGAGCTGTTTTTT
.	.	TRBJ1-1	TRBV6-1	CASSEEGWRGAFF	TGTGCCAGCAGTGAAGAGGGATGGCGGGGAGCTTTCTTT
.	.	TRBJ1-2	TRBV2	CAIVKTGYGYTF	TGTGCCATCGTGAAGACAGGCTATGGCTACACCTTC
.	TRBD1	TRBJ1-1	TRBV29-1	CSVGTGGTEAFF	TGCAGCGTCGGGACAGGGGGCACTGAAGCTTTCTTT
.	.	TRBJ2-5	TRBV6-5	CASSYYPRAQETQYF	TGTGCCAGCAGTTACTATCCCAGGGCCCAAGAGACCCAGTACTTC
once	.	TRBJ1-3	TRBV6-6	CASSGTGNGNTIYF	TGTGCCAGCAGTGGTACAGGGAACGGAAACACCATATATTTT
.	.	TRBJ1-1	TRBV14	CASSQARVNTEAFF	TGTGCCAGCAGCCAAGCTCGCGTTAACACTGAAGCTTTCTTT
.	.	TRBJ1-3	TRBV5-1	CASSLDSSGNTIYF	TGCGCCAGCAGCTTGGACAGCTCTGGAAACACCATATATTTT
.	.	TRBJ1-2	TRBV28	CASNLQNADGYTF	TGTGCCAGCAATCTGCAGAACGCAGATGGCTACACCTTC
.	.	TRBJ1-5	TRBV27	CASSLGQHSNQPQHF	TGTGCCAGCAGTTTGGGGCAGCATAGCAATCAGCCCCAGCATTTT
.	.	TRBJ2-5	TRBV12-3/TRBV12-4	CASSLGGGETQYF	TGTGCCAGCAGTTTAGGTGGGGGGGAGACCCAGTACTTC
.	TRBD1	TRBJ1-4	TRBV28	CASSRQGAATNEKLFF	TGTGCCAGCAGTAGACAGGGGGCTGCAACTAATGAAAAACTGTTTTTT
few	.	TRBJ1-3	TRBV14	CASNKGGAGNTIYF	TGTGCCAGCAATAAAGGCGGGGCTGGAAACACCATATATTTT
.	.	TRBJ1-1	TRBV24-1	CATSDFNSNTEAFF	TGTGCCACCAGTGATTTTAACAGTAACACTGAAGCTTTCTTT
.	TRBD1	TRBJ1-4	TRBV5-4	CASSRDRDEKLFF	TGTGCCAGCAGCCGGGACAGGGACGAAAAACTGTTTTTT
.	TRBD1	TRBJ1-4	TRBV9	CASSLRGTPTNEKLFF	TGTGCCAGCAGCCTCAGGGGGACCCCAACTAATGAAAAACTGTTTTTT
few	.	TRBJ1-1	TRBV5-1	CASSSGQSYTEAFF	TGCGCCAGCAGCTCTGGACAGAGTTACACTGAAGCTTTCTTT
.	.	TRBJ1-4	TRBV19	CASSEQGSEKLFF	TGTGCCAGTAGTGAGCAGGGGAGTGAAAAACTGTTTTTT
.	.	TRBJ2-7	TRBV5-1	CASSGATGLMYEQYF	TGCGCCAGCAGCGGGGCTACAGGGTTGATGTACGAGCAGTACTTC
.	TRBD1	TRBJ1-2	TRBV7-2	CASSLMTGGYTF	TGTGCCAGCAGCTTAATGACAGGGGGCTACACCTTC
.	.	TRBJ1-3	TRBV5-6	CASSPPGNPSSGNTIYF	TGTGCCAGCAGCCCCCCGGGGAACCCATCCTCTGGAAACACCATATATTTT
.	.	TRBJ1-2	TRBV7-9	CASSPGPGIDYGYTF	TGTGCCAGCAGCCCCGGCCCCGGGATTGACTATGGCTACACCTTC
.	TRBD1	TRBJ1-2	TRBV27	CASRRQGHYGYTF	TGTGCCAGCAGACGACAGGGGCACTATGGCTACACCTTC
.	TRBD2	TRBJ2-5	TRBV10-3	CAISERGTSGELQETQYF	TGTGCCATCAGTGAGAGGGGGACTAGCGGGGAGCTCCAAGAGACCCAGTACTTC
.	TRBD2	TRBJ2-3	TRBV24-1	CATSDPTSGTYTDTQYF	TGTGCCACCAGTGATCCTACTAGCGGGACTTACACAGATACGCAGTATTTT
.	TRBD1	TRBJ1-6	TRBV18	CASSPPRRQGDSPLHF	TGTGCCAGCTCACCACCGAGGCGCCAGGGGGATTCACCCCTCCACTTT
.	TRBD1	TRBJ2-5	TRBV6-1	CASSDRQGRETQYF	TGTGCCAGCAGTGATCGACAGGGGAGGGAGACCCAGTACTTC
.	.	TRBJ2-5	TRBV18	CASSPPQGSRQETQYF	TGTGCCAGCTCACCCCCTCAGGGAAGTCGACAAGAGACCCAGTACTTC
.	.	TRBJ2-5	TRBV4-1	CASSKGLLETQYF	TGCGCCAGCAGCAAGGGACTTTTAGAGACCCAGTACTTC
.	TRBD1	TRBJ1-1	TRBV29-1	CSVSKDRRAFF	TGCAGCGTCTCCAAGGACAGGCGGGCTTTCTTT
.	.	TRBJ1-4	TRBV20-1	CSAPSGASLFF	TGCAGTGCTCCAAGCGGGGCATCTCTGTTTTTT
.	TRBD1	TRBJ1-2	TRBV18	CASSPQGQGYSGYTF	TGTGCCAGCTCACCACAAGGACAGGGCTACAGTGGCTACACCTTC